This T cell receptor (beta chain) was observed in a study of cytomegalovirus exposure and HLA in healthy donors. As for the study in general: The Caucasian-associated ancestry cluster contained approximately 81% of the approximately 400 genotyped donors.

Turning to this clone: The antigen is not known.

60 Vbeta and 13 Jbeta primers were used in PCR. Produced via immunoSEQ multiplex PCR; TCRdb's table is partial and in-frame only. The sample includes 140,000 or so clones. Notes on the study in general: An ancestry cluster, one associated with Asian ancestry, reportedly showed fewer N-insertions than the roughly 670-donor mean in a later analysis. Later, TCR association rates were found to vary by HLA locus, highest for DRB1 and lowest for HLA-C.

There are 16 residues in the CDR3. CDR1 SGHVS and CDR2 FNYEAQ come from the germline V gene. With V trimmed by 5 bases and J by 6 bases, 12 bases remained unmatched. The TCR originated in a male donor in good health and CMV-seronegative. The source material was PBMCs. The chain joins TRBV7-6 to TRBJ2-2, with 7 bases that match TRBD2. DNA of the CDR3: TGTGCCAGCAGCCTATTAGGGGACTATGGTCCCGGGGAGCTGTTTTTT. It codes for CASSLLGDYGPGELFF.